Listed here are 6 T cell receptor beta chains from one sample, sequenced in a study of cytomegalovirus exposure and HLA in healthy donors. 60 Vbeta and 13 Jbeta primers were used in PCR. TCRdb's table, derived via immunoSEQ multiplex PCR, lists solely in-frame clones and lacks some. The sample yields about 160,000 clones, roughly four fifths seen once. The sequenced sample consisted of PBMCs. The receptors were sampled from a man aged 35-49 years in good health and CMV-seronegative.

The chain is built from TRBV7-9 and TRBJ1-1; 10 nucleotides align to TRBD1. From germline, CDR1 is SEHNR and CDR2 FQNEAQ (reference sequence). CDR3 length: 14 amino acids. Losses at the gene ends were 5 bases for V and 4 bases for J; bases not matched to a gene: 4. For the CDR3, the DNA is TGTGCCAGCAGCCCCAGGACAGGGGGCACTGAAGCTTTCTTT. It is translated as CASSPRTGGTEAFF.

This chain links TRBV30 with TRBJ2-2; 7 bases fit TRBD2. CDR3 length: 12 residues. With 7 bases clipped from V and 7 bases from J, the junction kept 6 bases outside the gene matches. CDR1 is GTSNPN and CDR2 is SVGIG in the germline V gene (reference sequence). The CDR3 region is CASRTSGGELFF. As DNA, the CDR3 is TGTGCCTCCCGGACTAGTGGCGGGGAGCTGTTTTTT.

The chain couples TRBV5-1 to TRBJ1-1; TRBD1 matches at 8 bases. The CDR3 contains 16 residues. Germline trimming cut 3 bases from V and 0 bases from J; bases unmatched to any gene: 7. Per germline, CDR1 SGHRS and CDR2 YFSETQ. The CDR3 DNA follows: TGCGCCAGCAGCTCCGGGACAGGACCCTTGAACACTGAAGCTTTCTTT. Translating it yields CASSSGTGPLNTEAFF.

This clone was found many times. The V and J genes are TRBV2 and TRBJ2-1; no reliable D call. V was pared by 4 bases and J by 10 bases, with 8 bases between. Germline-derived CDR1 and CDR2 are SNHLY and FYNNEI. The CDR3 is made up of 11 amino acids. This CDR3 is CASSGLAEQFF. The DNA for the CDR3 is TGTGCCAGCAGTGGTCTCGCGGAGCAGTTCTTC. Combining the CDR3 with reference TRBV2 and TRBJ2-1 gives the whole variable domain EPEVTQTPSHQVTQMGQEVILRCVPISNHLYFYWYRQILGQKVEFLVSFYNNEISEKSEIFDDQFSVERPDGSNFTLKIRSTKLEDSAMYFCASSGLAEQFFGPGTRLTVL.

CDR3 region: CAWSVSGDGYTF. DNA of the CDR3: TGTGCCTGGAGTGTTTCCGGTGATGGCTACACCTTC. This rearrangement joins TRBV30 to TRBJ1-2, with no clear D. Germline-derived CDR1 and CDR2 are GTSNPN and SVGIG (reference sequence). CDR3 length: 12 residues. The ends were cut back, 0 bases at V and 6 bases at J, with 8 bases in the middle.

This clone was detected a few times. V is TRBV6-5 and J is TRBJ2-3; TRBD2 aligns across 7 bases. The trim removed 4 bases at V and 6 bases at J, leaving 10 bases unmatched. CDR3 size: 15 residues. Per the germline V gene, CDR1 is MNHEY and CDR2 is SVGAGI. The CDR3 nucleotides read TGTGCCAGCAGTTCGGGCCTAGCGGAAAGTGATACGCAGTATTTT. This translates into CASSSGLAESDTQYF.